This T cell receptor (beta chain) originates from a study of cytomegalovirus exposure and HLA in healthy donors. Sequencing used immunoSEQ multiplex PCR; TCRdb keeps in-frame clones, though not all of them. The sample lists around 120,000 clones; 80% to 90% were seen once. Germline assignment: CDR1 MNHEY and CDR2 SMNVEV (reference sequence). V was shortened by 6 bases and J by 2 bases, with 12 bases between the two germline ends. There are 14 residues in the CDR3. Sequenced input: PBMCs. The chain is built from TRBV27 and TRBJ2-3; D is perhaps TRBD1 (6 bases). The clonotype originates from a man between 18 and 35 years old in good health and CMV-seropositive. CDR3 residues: CASSRRTDTDTQYF. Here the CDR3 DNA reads TGTGCCAGCAGCAGACGGACAGACACAGATACGCAGTATTTT.